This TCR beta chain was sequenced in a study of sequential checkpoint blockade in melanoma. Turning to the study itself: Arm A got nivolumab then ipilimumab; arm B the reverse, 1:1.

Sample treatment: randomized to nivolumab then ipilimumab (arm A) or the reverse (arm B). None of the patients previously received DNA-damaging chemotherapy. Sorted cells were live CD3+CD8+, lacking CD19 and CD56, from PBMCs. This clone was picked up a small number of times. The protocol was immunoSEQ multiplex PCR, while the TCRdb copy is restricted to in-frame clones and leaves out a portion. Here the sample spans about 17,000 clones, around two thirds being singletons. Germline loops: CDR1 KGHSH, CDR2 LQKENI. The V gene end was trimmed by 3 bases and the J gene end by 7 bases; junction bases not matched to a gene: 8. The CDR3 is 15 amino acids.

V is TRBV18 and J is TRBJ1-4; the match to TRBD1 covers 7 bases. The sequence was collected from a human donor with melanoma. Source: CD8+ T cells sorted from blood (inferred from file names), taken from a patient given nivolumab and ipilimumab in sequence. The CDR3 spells CASSPGTASIEKLFF. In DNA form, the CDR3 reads TGTGCCAGCTCACCTGGGACAGCTTCGATTGAAAAACTGTTTTTT.